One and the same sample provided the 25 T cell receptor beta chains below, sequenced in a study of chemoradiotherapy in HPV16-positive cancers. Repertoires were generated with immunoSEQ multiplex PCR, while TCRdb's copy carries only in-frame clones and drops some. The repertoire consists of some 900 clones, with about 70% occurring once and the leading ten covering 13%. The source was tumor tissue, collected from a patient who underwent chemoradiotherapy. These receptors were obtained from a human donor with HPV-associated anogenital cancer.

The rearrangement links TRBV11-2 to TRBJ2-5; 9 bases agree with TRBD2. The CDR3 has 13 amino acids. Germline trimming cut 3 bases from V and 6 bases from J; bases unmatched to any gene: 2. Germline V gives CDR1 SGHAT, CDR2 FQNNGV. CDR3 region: CASSLGLAQTQYF. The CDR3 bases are TGTGCCAGCAGCTTGGGACTAGCACAGACCCAGTACTTC.

The CDR3 spells CASSPRTRRDEQYF. CDR3 nucleotide sequence: TGTGCCAGCAGTCCCAGGACTAGGAGGGACGAGCAGTACTTC. The J gene is TRBJ2-7, the V gene TRBV27; 7 bases line up with TRBD2. The CDR3 sequence is 14 residues long. In germline, CDR1 is MNHEY, CDR2 SMNVEV (reference sequence). The V segment lost 5 bases and the J segment 5 bases; nucleotides outside the gene matches: 9.

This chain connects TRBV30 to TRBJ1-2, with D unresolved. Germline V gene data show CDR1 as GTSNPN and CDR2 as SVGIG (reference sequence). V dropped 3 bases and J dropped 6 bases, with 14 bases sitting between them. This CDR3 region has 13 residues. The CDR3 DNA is TGTGCCTGGAGCGTGGAGGAGGGTAATGGCTACACCTTC. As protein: CAWSVEEGNGYTF.

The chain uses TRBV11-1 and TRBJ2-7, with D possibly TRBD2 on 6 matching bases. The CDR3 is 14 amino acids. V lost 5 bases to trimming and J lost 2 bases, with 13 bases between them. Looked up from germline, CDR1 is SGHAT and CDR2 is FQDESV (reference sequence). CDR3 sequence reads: CASSPMEGPYEQYF. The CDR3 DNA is TGTGCCAGCAGCCCAATGGAGGGCCCCTACGAGCAGTACTTC.

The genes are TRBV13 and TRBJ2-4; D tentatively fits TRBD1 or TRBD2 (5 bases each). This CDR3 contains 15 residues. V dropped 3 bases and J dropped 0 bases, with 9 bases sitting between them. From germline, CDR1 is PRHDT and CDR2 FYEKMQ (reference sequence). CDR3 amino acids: CASSLGVGAKNIQYF. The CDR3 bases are TGTGCCAGCAGCTTGGGGGTCGGAGCCAAAAACATTCAGTACTTC.

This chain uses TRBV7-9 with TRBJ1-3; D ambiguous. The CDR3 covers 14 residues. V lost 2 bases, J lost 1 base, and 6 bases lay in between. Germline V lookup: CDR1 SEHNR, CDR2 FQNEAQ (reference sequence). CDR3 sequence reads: CASSLWRSGNTIYF. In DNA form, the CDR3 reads TGTGCCAGCAGCTTATGGAGGTCTGGAAACACCATATATTTT.

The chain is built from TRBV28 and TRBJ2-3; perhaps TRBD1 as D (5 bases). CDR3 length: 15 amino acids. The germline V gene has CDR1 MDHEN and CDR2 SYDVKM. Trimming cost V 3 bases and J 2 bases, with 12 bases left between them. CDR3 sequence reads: CASSFQTAHTDTQYF. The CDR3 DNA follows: TGTGCCAGCAGTTTCCAGACAGCTCACACAGATACGCAGTATTTT.

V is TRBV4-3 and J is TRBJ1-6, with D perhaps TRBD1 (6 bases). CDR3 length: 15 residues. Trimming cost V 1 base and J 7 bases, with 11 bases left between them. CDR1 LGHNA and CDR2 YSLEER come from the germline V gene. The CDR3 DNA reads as TGCGCCAGCAGCCAAGTAAAAACAGGGAATTCACCCCTCCACTTT. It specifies CASSQVKTGNSPLHF.

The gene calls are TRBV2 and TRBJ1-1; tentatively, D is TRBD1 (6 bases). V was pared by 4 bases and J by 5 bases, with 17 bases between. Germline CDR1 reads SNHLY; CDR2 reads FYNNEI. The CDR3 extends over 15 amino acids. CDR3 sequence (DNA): TGTGCCAGCAGTGGACAACAGGGATTTTGGACTGAAGCTTTCTTT. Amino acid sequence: CASSGQQGFWTEAFF.

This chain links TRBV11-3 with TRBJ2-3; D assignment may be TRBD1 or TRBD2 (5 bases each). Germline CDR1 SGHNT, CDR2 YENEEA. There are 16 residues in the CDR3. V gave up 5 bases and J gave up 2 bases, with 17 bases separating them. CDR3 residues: CASSPGTGINTDTQYF. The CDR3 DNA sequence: TGTGCCAGCAGCCCCGGGACGGGAATAAACACAGATACGCAGTATTTT.

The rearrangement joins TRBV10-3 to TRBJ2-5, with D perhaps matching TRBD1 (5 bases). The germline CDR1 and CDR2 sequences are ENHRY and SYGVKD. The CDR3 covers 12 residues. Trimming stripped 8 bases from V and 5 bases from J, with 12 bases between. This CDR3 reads CAISQKGETQYF. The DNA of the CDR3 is TGTGCCATCTCTCAGAAGGGGGAGACCCAGTACTTC.

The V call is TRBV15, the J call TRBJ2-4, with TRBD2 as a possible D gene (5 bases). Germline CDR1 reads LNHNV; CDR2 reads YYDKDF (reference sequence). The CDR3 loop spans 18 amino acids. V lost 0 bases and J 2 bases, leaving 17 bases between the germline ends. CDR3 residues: CATSRDPPRGVTKNIQYF. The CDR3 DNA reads TGTGCCACCAGCAGAGATCCCCCTCGGGGTGTGACCAAAAACATTCAGTACTTC. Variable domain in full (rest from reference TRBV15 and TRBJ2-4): DAMVIQNPRYQVTQFGKPVTLSCSQTLNHNVMYWYQQKSSQAPKLLFHYYDKDFNNEADTPDNFQSRRPNTSFCFLDIRSPGLGDTAMYLCATSRDPPRGVTKNIQYFGAGTRLSVL.

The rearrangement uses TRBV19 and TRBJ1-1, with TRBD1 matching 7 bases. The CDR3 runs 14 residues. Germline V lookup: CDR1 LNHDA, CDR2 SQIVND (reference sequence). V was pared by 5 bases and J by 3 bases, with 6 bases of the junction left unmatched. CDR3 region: CASSRTGPHTEAFF. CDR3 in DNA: TGTGCCAGTAGTCGGACAGGCCCTCACACTGAAGCTTTCTTT.

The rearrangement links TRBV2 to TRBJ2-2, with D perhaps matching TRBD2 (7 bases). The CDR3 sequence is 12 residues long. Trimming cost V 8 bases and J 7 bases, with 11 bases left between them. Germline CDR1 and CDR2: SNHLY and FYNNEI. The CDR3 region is CASGGASGELFF. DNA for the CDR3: TGTGCCAGCGGGGGGGCCAGCGGGGAGCTGTTTTTT.

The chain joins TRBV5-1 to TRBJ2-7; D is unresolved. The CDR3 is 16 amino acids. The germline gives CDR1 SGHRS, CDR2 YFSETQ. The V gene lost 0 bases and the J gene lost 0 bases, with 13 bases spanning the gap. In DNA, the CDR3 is TGCGCCAGCAGCTTGGCCGCAACGGCGAGCTCCTACGAGCAGTACTTC. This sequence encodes CASSLAATASSYEQYF.

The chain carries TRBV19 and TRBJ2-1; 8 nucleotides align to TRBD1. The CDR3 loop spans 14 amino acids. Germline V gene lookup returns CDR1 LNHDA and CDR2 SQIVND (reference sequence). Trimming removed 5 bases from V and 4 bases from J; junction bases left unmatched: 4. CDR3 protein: CASSWQGAYNEQFF. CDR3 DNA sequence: TGTGCCAGTAGTTGGCAGGGGGCATACAATGAGCAGTTCTTC.

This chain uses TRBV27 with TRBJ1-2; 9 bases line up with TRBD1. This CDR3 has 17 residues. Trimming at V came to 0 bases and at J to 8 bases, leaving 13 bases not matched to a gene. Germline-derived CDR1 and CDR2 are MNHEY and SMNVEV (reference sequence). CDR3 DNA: TGTGCCAGCAGTTTATCGCGGCAAACGGGACAGGGAAAAGGCTACACCTTC. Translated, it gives CASSLSRQTGQGKGYTF.

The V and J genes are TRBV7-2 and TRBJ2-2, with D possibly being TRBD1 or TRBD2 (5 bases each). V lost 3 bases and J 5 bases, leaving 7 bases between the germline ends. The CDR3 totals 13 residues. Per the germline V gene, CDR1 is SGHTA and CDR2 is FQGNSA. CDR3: CASSFGGTGELFF. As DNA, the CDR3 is TGTGCCAGCAGCTTTGGGGGAACCGGGGAGCTGTTTTTT.

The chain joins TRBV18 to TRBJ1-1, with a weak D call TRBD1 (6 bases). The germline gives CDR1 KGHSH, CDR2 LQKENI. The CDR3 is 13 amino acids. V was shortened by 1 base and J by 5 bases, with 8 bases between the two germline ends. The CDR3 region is CASSPQGGTEAFF. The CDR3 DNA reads TGTGCCAGCTCACCACAGGGGGGAACTGAAGCTTTCTTT. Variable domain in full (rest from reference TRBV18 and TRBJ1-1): NAGVMQNPRHLVRRRGQEARLRCSPMKGHSHVYWYRQLPEEGLKFMVYLQKENIIDESGMPKERFSAEFPKEGPSILRIQQVVRGDSAAYFCASSPQGGTEAFFGQGTRLTVV.

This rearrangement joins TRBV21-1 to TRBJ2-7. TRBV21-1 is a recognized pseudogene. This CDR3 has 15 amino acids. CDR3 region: CASSKAGTSGSEQYF. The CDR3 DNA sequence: TGTGCCAGCAGCAAAGCGGGAACCTCTGGAAGCGAGCAGTACTTC.

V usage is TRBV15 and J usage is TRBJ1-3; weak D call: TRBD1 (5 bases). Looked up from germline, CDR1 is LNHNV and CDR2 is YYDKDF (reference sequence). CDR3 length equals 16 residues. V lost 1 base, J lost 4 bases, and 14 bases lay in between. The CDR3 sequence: CATSRVEEGDGNTIYF. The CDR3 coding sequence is TGTGCCACCAGCAGAGTGGAGGAAGGGGACGGAAACACCATATATTTT.

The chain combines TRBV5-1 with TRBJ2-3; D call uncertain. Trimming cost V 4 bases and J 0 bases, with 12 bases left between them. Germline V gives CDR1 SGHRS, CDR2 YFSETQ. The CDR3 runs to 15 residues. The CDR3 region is CASSVDFSSTDTQYF. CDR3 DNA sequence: TGCGCCAGCAGCGTAGACTTTTCTAGCACAGATACGCAGTATTTT.

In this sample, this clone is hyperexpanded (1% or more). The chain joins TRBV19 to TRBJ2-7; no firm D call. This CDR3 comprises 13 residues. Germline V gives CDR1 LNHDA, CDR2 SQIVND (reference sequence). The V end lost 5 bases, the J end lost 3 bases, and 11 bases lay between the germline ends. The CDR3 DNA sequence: TGTGCCAGTAGTCCCGGGCCGAACTACGAGCAGTACTTC. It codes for CASSPGPNYEQYF.

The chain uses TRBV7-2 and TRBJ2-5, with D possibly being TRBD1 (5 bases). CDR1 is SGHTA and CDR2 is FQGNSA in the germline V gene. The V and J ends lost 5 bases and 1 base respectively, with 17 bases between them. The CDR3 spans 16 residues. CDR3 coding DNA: TGTGCCAGCAGCCCCTGGGCAGGGCCCCCCCAAGAGACCCAGTACTTC. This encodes CASSPWAGPPQETQYF.

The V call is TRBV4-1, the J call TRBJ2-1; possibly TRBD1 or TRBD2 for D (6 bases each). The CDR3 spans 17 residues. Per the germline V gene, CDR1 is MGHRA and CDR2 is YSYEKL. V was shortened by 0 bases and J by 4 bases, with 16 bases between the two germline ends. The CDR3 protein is CASSQERRGIVYNEQFF. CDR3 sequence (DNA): TGCGCCAGCAGCCAAGAAAGGAGGGGGATTGTTTACAATGAGCAGTTCTTC.